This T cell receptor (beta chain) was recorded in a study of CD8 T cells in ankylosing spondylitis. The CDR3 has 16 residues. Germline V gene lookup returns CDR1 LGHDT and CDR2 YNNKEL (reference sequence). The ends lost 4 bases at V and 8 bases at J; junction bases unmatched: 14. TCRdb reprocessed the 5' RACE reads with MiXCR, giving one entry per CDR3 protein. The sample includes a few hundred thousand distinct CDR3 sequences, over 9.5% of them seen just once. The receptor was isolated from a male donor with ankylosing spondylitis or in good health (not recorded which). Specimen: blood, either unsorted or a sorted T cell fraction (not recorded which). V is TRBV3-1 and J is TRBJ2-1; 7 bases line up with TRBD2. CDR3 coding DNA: TGTGCCAGCAGCCCAGGTTTTGGGGGGAGGGTTGATGAGCAGTTCTTC. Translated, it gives CASSPGFGGRVDEQFF.